Listed here are 23 T cell receptor beta chains from one sample, sequenced in a study of CD8+CD57+ T cells in acquired aplastic anemia. Profiling that covered TCR beta VDJ and CDR3 relied on genomic DNA as its template. Each CDR3 protein is one row after TCRdb ran MiXCR on the reads. The sample carries about 220,000 distinct CDR3 sequences, 34% recorded once. The sequencing sample was made of sorted CD4+, CD8+, or CD8+CD57+ T cells (not recorded which) from PBMCs. The receptors were gathered from a human donor in good health, serving as a control.

At least ten counts were recorded for this clonotype. This chain uses TRBV20-1 with TRBJ2-3, with 15 bases that match TRBD2. CDR1 is DFQATT and CDR2 is SNEGSKA in the germline V gene (reference sequence). Losses at the gene ends were 0 bases for V and 12 bases for J; bases not matched to a gene: 22. This CDR3 is 20 amino acids long. The DNA of the CDR3 is TGCAGTGCTAGAGATTCTTTACCCGCTTTGGGACTAGCGGGAGGCCGGTCACAGTATTTT. Its translation is CSARDSLPALGLAGGRSQYF.

This clonotype was counted only a few times. The chain uses TRBV5-1 and TRBJ1-1; no definite D call. V was clipped by 4 bases and J by 1 base, with 14 bases between them. The germline gives CDR1 SGHRS, CDR2 YFSETQ. The CDR3 contains 15 residues. In DNA, the CDR3 is TGCGCCAGCAGCCTTATGGGCGTCGGGAACACTGAAGCTTTCTTT. It specifies CASSLMGVGNTEAFF. Based on the CDR3 plus reference TRBV5-1 and TRBJ1-1, the full variable domain is KAGVTQTPRYLIKTRGQQVTLSCSPISGHRSVSWYQQTPGQGLQFLFEYFSETQRNKGNFPGRFSGRQFSNSRSEMNVSTLELGDSALYLCASSLMGVGNTEAFFGQGTRLTVV.

In this sample, this clonotype turned up many times. The chain links TRBV11-3 to TRBJ2-1; D is ambiguous. Deletions cut 2 bases from V and 3 bases from J, with 11 bases between. This CDR3 has 15 residues. Germline-derived CDR1 and CDR2 are SGHNT and YENEEA. CDR3 in amino acids: CASSLSTSIYNEQFF. Here the CDR3 DNA reads TGTGCCAGCAGCTTAAGCACGTCGATCTACAATGAGCAGTTCTTC. Looking up the rest from reference TRBV11-3 and TRBJ2-1 gives the full variable domain: EAGVVQSPRYKIIEKKQPVAFWCNPISGHNTLYWYLQNLGQGPELLIRYENEEAVDDSQLPKDRFSAERLKGVDSTLKIQPAELGDSAVYLCASSLSTSIYNEQFFGPGTRLTVL.

This clonotype was counted many times. This chain uses TRBV7-2 with TRBJ2-5; D not certain. Per the germline V gene, CDR1 is SGHTA and CDR2 is FQGNSA. Trimming removed 2 bases from V and 0 bases from J, with 7 bases in between. This CDR3 spans 14 amino acids. CDR3 loop: CASSLRAYQETQYF. CDR3 bases: TGTGCCAGCAGCTTAAGGGCATACCAAGAGACCCAGTACTTC.

This clonotype was found a few times. The chain has TRBV2 and TRBJ2-7; no reliable D call. Germline V gives CDR1 SNHLY, CDR2 FYNNEI. CDR3 length equals 11 residues. CDR3: CAPPCSYEQYF. In nucleotides, the CDR3 is TGTGCACCTCCGTGCTCCTACGAGCAGTACTTC.

There are many counts of this clonotype. The CDR3 here is CSARQGLAGPRNEQYF. In DNA form, the CDR3 reads TGCAGTGCTAGACAGGGACTAGCGGGTCCTAGAAACGAGCAGTACTTC. V and J are TRBV20-1 and TRBJ2-7, with 12 bases identical to TRBD2. Losses at the gene ends were 2 bases for V and 5 bases for J; bases not matched to a gene: 10. Germline V gene data show CDR1 as DFQATT and CDR2 as SNEGSKA (reference sequence). The CDR3 contains 16 residues.

This rearrangement joins TRBV3-1 to TRBJ2-7; TRBD2 aligns across 11 bases. Losses at the gene ends were 5 bases for V and 3 bases for J; bases not matched to a gene: 9. From germline, CDR1 is LGHDT and CDR2 YNNKEL (reference sequence). The CDR3 contains 16 residues. The CDR3 DNA sequence: TGTGCCAGCAGCGCTCCAACTAGCGGGAGTAACTACGAGCAGTACTTC. It translates to CASSAPTSGSNYEQYF.

The sample holds a few counts of this clonotype. The chain combines TRBV13 with TRBJ2-1; D tentatively fits TRBD1 or TRBD2 (5 bases each). The CDR3 is 13 amino acids. Trimming shortened V by 8 bases and J by 7 bases, and 15 bases separated the two germline ends. CDR1 is PRHDT and CDR2 is FYEKMQ in the germline V gene (reference sequence). The CDR3 reads CASGNPGRNEQFF. DNA for the CDR3: TGTGCCAGCGGGAACCCGGGACGGAATGAGCAGTTCTTC. Filled out from reference TRBV13 and TRBJ2-1, the complete variable domain reads AAGVIQSPRHLIKEKRETATLKCYPIPRHDTVYWYQQGPGQDPQFLISFYEKMQSDKGSIPDRFSAQQFSDYHSELNMSSLELGDSALYFCASGNPGRNEQFFGPGTRLTVL.

There are a few counts of this clonotype. V is TRBV24-1 and J is TRBJ2-3; 11 bases agree with TRBD2. Trimming took 1 base from V and 4 from J; bases not matched to a gene: 3. The CDR3 runs to 16 residues. Per the germline V gene, CDR1 is KGHDR and CDR2 is SFDVKD. The CDR3 nucleotides read TGTGCCACCAGTGATTTTCTAGCGGGAGGAGCAGATACGCAGTATTTT. Translated, it gives CATSDFLAGGADTQYF.

This clonotype was observed many times. For the CDR3, the DNA is TGCGCCAGCAGCCAAGAAGGGGTGGTTGGACCCCTCCACTTT. It specifies CASSQEGVVGPLHF. The chain employs TRBV4-1 and TRBJ1-6; possibly TRBD1 for D (5 bases). V was trimmed by 0 bases and J by 12 bases, leaving 12 bases between them. The V gene's germline CDR1 is MGHRA and CDR2 YSYEKL. CDR3 length: 14 residues.

On this clonotype itself: Being one base from a much bigger clone, this may be a read error. Likely a read error: the CDR3 ends without its conserved phenylalanine or tryptophan. The chain has TRBV12-3 or TRBV12-4 and TRBJ2-7, with 7 nucleotides matching TRBD1. V shed 6 bases and J 8 bases; nucleotides not matched to a gene: 7. This CDR3 has 12 amino acids. The CDR3 loop reads CASRATGTKQYS. The CDR3 coding sequence is TGTGCCAGCAGAGCGACAGGGACCAAGCAGTACTCC.

Many counts were recorded for this clonotype. This chain joins TRBV19 and TRBJ2-3; TRBD2 agrees at 8 bases. The CDR3 is 15 amino acids. V trimming: 4 bases; J trimming: 1 base; junction bases outside the gene matches: 4. CDR1 is LNHDA and CDR2 is SQIVND in the germline V gene (reference sequence). CDR3 sequence reads: CASSTQAGGTDTQYF. CDR3 bases: TGTGCCAGTAGTACCCAAGCGGGAGGCACAGATACGCAGTATTTT.

The chain uses TRBV10-3 and TRBJ1-5; perhaps TRBD1 as D (5 bases). Trimming shortened V by 4 bases and J by 2 bases, and 12 bases separated the two germline ends. This CDR3 comprises 15 residues. Germline V gene data show CDR1 as ENHRY and CDR2 as SYGVKD. As DNA, the CDR3 is TGTGCCATCAGTGGCAGGGATTTTGGCAATCAGCCCCAGCATTTT. Encoded protein: CAISGRDFGNQPQHF.

The chain carries TRBV6-1 and TRBJ1-1, with TRBD1 matching 10 bases. This CDR3 is built from 15 residues. The V segment lost 6 bases and the J segment 4 bases; nucleotides outside the gene matches: 8. Germline V gives CDR1 MNHNS, CDR2 SASEGT. Here the CDR3 reads CASSQTGTGVTEAFF. CDR3 nucleotide sequence: TGTGCCAGCAGCCAGACCGGGACAGGGGTCACTGAAGCTTTCTTT.

This sequence joins TRBV12-3 or TRBV12-4 and TRBJ2-7; unclear D gene. The CDR3 length is 13 residues. V shed 5 bases and J shed 3 bases, with 11 bases lying between them. In nucleotides, the CDR3 is TGTGCCAGCAGTAGGAACAGCGACTACGAGCAGTACTTC. Amino acids: CASSRNSDYEQYF.

This clonotype was detected only once. The CDR3 DNA follows: TGTGCCAGCAGCTTAGCCAACAGGGCCTCCTACGAGCAGTACTTC. This codes for CASSLANRASYEQYF. The chain links TRBV7-9 to TRBJ2-7; D might be TRBD1 (6 bases). The germline CDR1 and CDR2 sequences are SEHNR and FQNEAQ (reference sequence). This CDR3 is built from 15 residues. Trimming left V 0 bases short and J 0 bases short, with 9 bases between. The whole variable domain, remainder taken from reference TRBV7-9 and TRBJ2-7, is DTGVSQNPRHKITKRGQNVTFRCDPISEHNRLYWYRQTLGQGPEFLTYFQNEAQLEKSRLLSDRFSAERPKGSFSTLEIQRTEQGDSAMYLCASSLANRASYEQYFGPGTRLTVT.

This clonotype was counted many times. The rearrangement uses TRBV7-2 and TRBJ2-2; D uncertain. The V end was cut by 5 bases, the J end by 1 base, with 11 bases between. The CDR3 totals 15 residues. Germline V gives CDR1 SGHTA, CDR2 FQGNSA. The DNA of the CDR3 is TGTGCCAGCAGCCAGATCCTACAGAACACCGGGGAGCTGTTTTTT. Translation gives CASSQILQNTGELFF.

The V gene is TRBV19, the J gene TRBJ1-6, with a possible D match to TRBD1 (5 bases). Germline assignment: CDR1 LNHDA and CDR2 SQIVND (reference sequence). The CDR3 totals 16 residues. V was pared by 7 bases and J by 11 bases, with 24 bases between. CDR3: CASTVGVRLGEAPLHF. Here the CDR3 DNA reads TGTGCCAGTACGGTGGGGGTAAGGCTCGGAGAGGCACCCCTCCACTTT.

The V gene is TRBV5-1, the J gene TRBJ1-1; D unresolved. Germline lookup yields CDR1 SGHRS and CDR2 YFSETQ. The CDR3 spans 13 residues. The ends were cut back, 1 base at V and 5 bases at J, with 9 bases in the middle. DNA of the CDR3: TGCGCCAGCAGCTTGTACGTCCGGACTGAAGCTTTCTTT. Encoded protein: CASSLYVRTEAFF. The full variable domain, rest sourced from reference TRBV5-1 and TRBJ1-1, is KAGVTQTPRYLIKTRGQQVTLSCSPISGHRSVSWYQQTPGQGLQFLFEYFSETQRNKGNFPGRFSGRQFSNSRSEMNVSTLELGDSALYLCASSLYVRTEAFFGQGTRLTVV.

The DNA for the CDR3 is TGTGCCAGCAGCCCCCTAACGGGACTAGTCACCTACGAGCAGTACTTC. Translated: CASSPLTGLVTYEQYF. This sequence joins TRBV11-2 and TRBJ2-7; TRBD2 agrees at 8 bases. From germline, CDR1 is SGHAT and CDR2 FQNNGV. The CDR3 is made up of 16 amino acids. The V gene end was trimmed by 5 bases and the J gene end by 2 bases; junction bases not matched to a gene: 11.

This clonotype was seen many times. V gene TRBV19 combines with J gene TRBJ2-1; 13 nucleotides agree with TRBD2. Germline loops: CDR1 LNHDA, CDR2 SQIVND (reference sequence). V lost 7 bases, J lost 8 bases, and 11 bases stayed unmatched. The CDR3 length is 16 residues. The CDR3 region has the DNA TGTGCCAGTACCCCAGGACTAGCGGGAGTTCGGGATGAGCAGTTCTTC. This encodes CASTPGLAGVRDEQFF.

There are many counts of this clonotype. The rearrangement links TRBV2 to TRBJ1-5; TRBD1 matches 9 bases. This CDR3 region has 16 residues. V was pared by 5 bases and J by 0 bases, with 5 bases of the junction left unmatched. Germline V gene data show CDR1 as SNHLY and CDR2 as FYNNEI. CDR3: CASSLGTGYSNQPQHF. The CDR3 DNA reads TGTGCCAGCAGTCTAGGGACAGGGTATAGCAATCAGCCCCAGCATTTT.

This clonotype was counted many times. This chain uses TRBV20-1 with TRBJ2-7, with 9 nucleotides matching TRBD1. CDR3 length: 15 residues. Trimming cost V 2 bases and J 6 bases; bases outside gene matches: 11. Germline CDR1 and CDR2: DFQATT and SNEGSKA (reference sequence). CDR3 in DNA: TGCAGTGCTAGAACCCGGACAGGGGACCCCTTCGAGCAGTACTTC. Protein product: CSARTRTGDPFEQYF.